This T cell receptor (beta chain) was identified in a study of regulatory T cells in long-lasting Graves disease (dated by TCRdb to the early 2020s). About the full investigation: In the newly diagnosed Graves' disease group, patients had been taking antithyroid drugs for less than 3 months. Persistent Graves' disease patients were compared with newly diagnosed Graves' disease patients by peripheral blood TCR sequencing and RNA sequencing. The study was registered as a clinical trial and conducted in China. A total of 35 or so samples were covered by TCR sequencing, comprising approximately 13 persistent and 20 or so newly diagnosed Graves' disease patients.

Receptor libraries were prepared by multiplex PCR. The data were produced on an Illumina HiSeq 4000. CDR3 regions were amplified by Arm-PCR with iRepertoire HTBI primers to construct TCR beta libraries. Before sequencing, the PCR products went through gel purification. From the authors' description of their analysis: Across samples, roughly 60 TRBV and roughly 15 TRBJ segments were identified and used for gene usage analysis of CDR3 amino acid clonotypes. Filtered high-quality paired reads were merged into contigs using COPE and FqMerger. BLAST was used to align contigs to IMGT TRBV, TRBD and TRBJ reference genes, and CDR3 was defined according to IMGT. Any clonotype with a frequency above 0.1% was classified as a highly expanded clone. Repertoire diversity was measured by Shannon entropy, and V-J evenness by the Gini coefficient. Clonotypes shared by more than one individual were considered public. Through fastp at Q25 and MiXCR, TCRdb rebuilt clones from the public reads, retaining in-frame beta chains. When rows share a CDR3 protein, they turn into one entry using the most common DNA and genes. The V and J calls reflect TCRdb's pipeline rather than the authors' work. Counted in this sample were about 430,000 distinct CDR3 sequences; 15% of them appeared once. The ten largest clones capture around 7.6% of the sample.

This sample's time point label indicates: newly diagnosed GD, antithyroid drugs for less than 3 months. For both TCR sequencing and RNA sequencing, RNA was extracted from PBMCs using TRIzol. The diagnosis of Graves' disease followed American Thyroid Association guidelines. The patients came from an endocrinology department in Xi'an, China. Each patient gave approximately 9 milliliters of peripheral blood, collected in an EDTA anticoagulant tube. Ficoll Paque Plus density gradient separation was used to isolate PBMCs, and no additional T cell sorting was done. An Agilent 2100 Bioanalyzer and agarose gel were used to check RNA quality, while a NanoDrop 2000 measured RNA concentration. There are many counts of this clonotype. What this receptor recognizes is not known. No much larger clone is present one base from it, and per-base qualities are unavailable. Beyond this particular receptor, the publication reports: TRBV28, TRBJ1-2 and TRBJ2-5 were preferentially used in persistent disease, while TRBV20-1 and TRBJ2-1 were favored in newly diagnosed disease. Peripheral blood alone was examined, since thyroid tissue, which constituted the primary lesion, could not be accessed. More public clonotypes were shared among persistent patients (about 2,800) than among newly diagnosed patients (more than 900). Lower TCR Shannon entropy and fewer highly expanded clones were observed in persistent Graves' disease patients than in newly diagnosed patients, which suggested clonal expansion. Only the TCR beta chain was sequenced and analyzed. The small sample size was acknowledged by the authors as a limitation that may reduce accuracy.

Via the germline V gene (reference sequence), CDR1 is DFQATT and CDR2 SNEGSKA. V loses 3 bases, J loses 8 bases, and the germline ends lie 22 bases apart. From the cysteine through the phenylalanine, the CDR3 covers 15 amino acids. Just the 45-base CDR3 DNA is kept, in frame starting at base 1. These data are also associated with another study on T cells in Graves' hyperthyroidism and ophthalmopathy. The second study, in turn, reports: Stable Graves' hyperthyroidism was defined as no progression to ophthalmopathy during 18 months of follow-up. The hyperthyroidism patients were between 18 and 65 years old and newly diagnosed, with a disease duration of less than 2 months. Any patient with an uncontrolled infection, another autoimmune disease, pregnancy or lactation was excluded. Diagnoses were established on the basis of clinical symptoms, serum thyroxine and TRAb, thyroid ultrasound, and orbital computed tomography. A first-round RT-PCR of the TCR CDR3 used the HTBI primer set with the Qiagen OneStep RT-PCR kit. Most expanded thyroid clonotypes (frequency above 0.001) were also detected in blood, a finding suggesting that blood repertoires may reflect thyroid immune responses. A 13 V-J signature model separated ophthalmopathy from stable hyperthyroidism, with approximately 86% sensitivity and 81.08% specificity in cross-validation and 80%/75% in testing. In validation, the model predicted progression to ophthalmopathy with over 65% sensitivity and 72.22% specificity, a median of about 6.7 months before onset. To identify distinguishing TCR V-J signatures, a discovery cohort of some 100 patients was used, comprising under 45 with Graves' ophthalmopathy and some 57 with stable Graves' hyperthyroidism. Whether ophthalmopathy could be predicted prospectively was tested in an independent validation cohort made up of 18 to 20 hyperthyroidism patients plus 17 patients who later progressed to ophthalmopathy. The roughly 91 discovery patients were randomly divided into training and test sets at a 7:3 ratio. The study also compared thyroid tissue and blood T-cell repertoires from more than 5 Graves' hyperthyroidism patients. After sampling, hyperthyroidism patients received methimazole starting at 30 mg daily, and ophthalmopathy patients received high-dose intravenous methylprednisolone. Libraries were constructed in a second round of multiplex PCR, after which size selection and purification were carried out. Sequencing of the libraries was done on an Illumina HiSeq2000 using paired-end 100 bp reads. Raw data were processed with SOAPnuke, discarding reads with adapters, uncalled bases, mean Phred below 15, or no exact constant-primer or identifier match. COPE v1.2.5 was used to merge the high-quality paired reads, and each unique nucleotide sequence was defined as a clonotype. Clonotypes were aligned to IMGT TRBV, TRBD and TRBJ reference segments using MiTCR v1.1. Analysis was restricted to V-J combinations with a frequency above 0.0001, which covered approximately 99% of repertoires. The TCS score was defined as the ratio of F50 (clonal expansion) to E x V (chaos), calculated using BLOSUM62-based TCRdist between CDR3 peptides within each V-J. Welch's t-statistics and random forest reduced some 510 V-J features to under 15, which were used in a naive Bayes classifier (R e1071). No statistical method was used to fix the sample size in advance, and group allocation was not hidden from the investigators. According to the paper, TCR Vbeta CDR3 sequencing was carried out on over 130 peripheral blood samples, which came from 40 to 45 ophthalmopathy, approximately 78 hyperthyroidism and roughly 17 progressor patients.

The clonotype comes from a woman between 35 and 50 years old with Graves disease. Donor details come from another sample of the same person, matched by shared clones. This material consisted of peripheral blood mononuclear cells (PBMCs), taken at new diagnosis, from a patient treated with antithyroid drugs. Here the chain combines TRBV20-1 and TRBJ1-2, and perhaps TRBD1 as D gene, on 6 matching bases. The CDR3 region reads CSARLDRASLIGYTF. The DNA sequence follows: TGCAGTGCTAGGCTGGACAGAGCTTCTCTTATCGGCTACACCTTC.